This T cell receptor (beta chain) was obtained from a study of shared clonotypes between healthy human individuals. V gave up 1 base and J gave up 5 bases; unmatched junction bases: 8. The CDR3 spans 15 residues. From germline, CDR1 is LNHDA and CDR2 SQIVND (reference sequence). Positive CCR7 selection of CD45RO-negative cells yielded the naive CD8 cells, and terminally differentiated effector memory CD45RA+ cells were excluded. Sequencing was performed with immunoSEQ multiplex PCR; in TCRdb, only in-frame clones are kept and a portion is missing. This table has 1.5 million to 2.5 million clones, about 95% appearing once. This clone was seen a single time.

The TCR comes from a man younger than 35 in good health. The material sequenced was naive CD8+ T cells sorted from blood. The chain combines TRBV19 with TRBJ2-7; 7 bases fit TRBD1. The CDR3 spells CASSIGGGEVDEQYF. In nucleotides, the CDR3 is TGTGCCAGTAGTATAGGAGGGGGCGAAGTCGACGAGCAGTACTTC.